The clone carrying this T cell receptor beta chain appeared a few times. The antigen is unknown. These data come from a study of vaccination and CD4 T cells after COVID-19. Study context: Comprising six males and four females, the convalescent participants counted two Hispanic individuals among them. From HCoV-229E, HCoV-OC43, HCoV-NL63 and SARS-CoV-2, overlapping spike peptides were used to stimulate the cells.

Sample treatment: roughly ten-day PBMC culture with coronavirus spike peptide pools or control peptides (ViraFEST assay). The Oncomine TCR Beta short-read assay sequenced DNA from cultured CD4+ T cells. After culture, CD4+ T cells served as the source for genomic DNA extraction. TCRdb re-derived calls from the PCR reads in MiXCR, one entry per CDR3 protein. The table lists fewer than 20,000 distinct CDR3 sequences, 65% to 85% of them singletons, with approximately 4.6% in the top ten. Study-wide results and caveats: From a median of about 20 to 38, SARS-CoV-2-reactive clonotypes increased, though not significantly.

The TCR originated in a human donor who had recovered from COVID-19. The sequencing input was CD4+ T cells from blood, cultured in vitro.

The CDR3 nucleotides are TGCAGTGCCAGACGGGGCGGGATGGAGACCCAGTACTTC. This sequence encodes CSARRGGMETQYF. The J gene is TRBJ2-5, the V gene TRBV20-1; perhaps TRBD2 as D (6 bases). Germline V gene data show CDR1 as DFQATT and CDR2 as SNEGSKA (reference sequence). V was pared by 6 bases and J by 5 bases, with 16 bases between. CDR3 length: 13 residues.